These T cell receptor beta chains were read from a single sample in a study of blood T cell repertoires in COVID-19. Sequencing was performed with immunoSEQ multiplex PCR; in TCRdb, only in-frame clones are kept and a portion is missing. The sample has roughly 62,000 clones; roughly 86% are singletons. The sample consisted of peripheral blood. Source of these receptors: a human donor with active COVID-19. The donor label of this sample is uncertain. Both conserved end residues are part of each CDR3. Fields, in order: CDR3 DNA, CDR3 protein, J gene, clone size, V gene, D gene. The D gene is left open where the match is weak. Expanded clones are given a class, and other clones once, few, many or no size at all.

TGTGCCAGCAGTACAAACCAGAACTATGGCTACACCTTC,CASSTNQNYGYTF,TRBJ1-2,.,TRBV2,.
TGCGCCAGCAGCTTGGAGCATACGTACCAAGAGACCCAGTACTTC,CASSLEHTYQETQYF,TRBJ2-5,.,TRBV5-1,.
TGTGCCACCAGCCAGGGACAGTTAACTGAAGCTTTCTTT,CATSQGQLTEAFF,TRBJ1-1,.,TRBV15,TRBD1
TGCGCCAGCAGCACGATGGGGAGCTCCTACAATGAGCAGTTCTTC,CASSTMGSSYNEQFF,TRBJ2-1,once,TRBV5-1,.
TGCGCCAGCAGCTTGGCCGGGGGTGCAGGGGGAAACACTGAAGCTTTCTTT,CASSLAGGAGGNTEAFF,TRBJ1-1,.,TRBV5-1,TRBD1
TGTGCCAGCAGGACTAGCGGGGAATACAATGAGCAGTTCTTC,CASRTSGEYNEQFF,TRBJ2-1,.,TRBV6-6,TRBD2
TGCGCCAGCAGCCGCGGGGACAGCGATAATTCACCCCTCCACTTT,CASSRGDSDNSPLHF,TRBJ1-6,once,TRBV4-3,TRBD1
TGTGCCAGCAGCCCCCGGACAGGCATTGACAATGAGCAGTTCTTC,CASSPRTGIDNEQFF,TRBJ2-1,.,TRBV9,TRBD1
TGTGTCACCAGTGAAAACCCGCGGGGGGAGCAGTACTTC,CVTSENPRGEQYF,TRBJ2-5,.,TRBV24-1,TRBD2
TGTGCCAGCAGCTGGGAGGGCGGGAACACTGAAGCTTTCTTT,CASSWEGGNTEAFF,TRBJ1-1,.,TRBV5-4,.
TGTGCCAGCAGACCCCAGGGGACAGCCTACGAGCAGTACTTC,CASRPQGTAYEQYF,TRBJ2-7,.,TRBV2,TRBD1
TGTGCTAGTGGCAGAAGACAGGGCATTAGCAATGAGCAGTTCTTC,CASGRRQGISNEQFF,TRBJ2-1,.,TRBV12-5,TRBD1
TGTGCCAGCAGCCCGGGACTAGCGGGCACAGATACGCAGTATTTT,CASSPGLAGTDTQYF,TRBJ2-3,once,TRBV3-1/TRBV3-2,TRBD2
TGTGCCAGCAGTTTATATAGGGAGGCGGCTAATGAAAAACTGTTTTTT,CASSLYREAANEKLFF,TRBJ1-4,.,TRBV27,.
TGTGCCAGCAGCCCCCCCCCTGGTAGCGGGGGGGCCAATGAGCAGTTCTTC,CASSPPPGSGGANEQFF,TRBJ2-1,.,TRBV13,TRBD2
TGTGCCAGCAGTTTATCTAGCGGGAGCCACGAGCAGTACTTC,CASSLSSGSHEQYF,TRBJ2-7,.,TRBV27,TRBD2
TGTGCCAGCATGGCAGGGGAGGGTCAGCCCCAGCATTTT,CASMAGEGQPQHF,TRBJ1-5,.,TRBV2,.
TGTGCCACCAGCAGAGATATGGAGGGCGGCACTGAAGCTTTCTTT,CATSRDMEGGTEAFF,TRBJ1-1,.,TRBV15,.
TGCGCCAGCAGCTTGGAGGGCAGGGTTTCCCCAGAGACCCAGTACTTC,CASSLEGRVSPETQYF,TRBJ2-5,.,TRBV5-1,.
TGCAGCGTAGAGGGGGGGAACCGCTACGAGCAGTACTTC,CSVEGGNRYEQYF,TRBJ2-7,.,TRBV29-1,.
TGTGCCAGCAGTTTATTAGATCAGCCCCAGCATTTT,CASSLLDQPQHF,TRBJ1-5,.,TRBV28,.
TGTGCCAGCAGCCGGGGACTAGATGAAAAACTGTTTTTT,CASSRGLDEKLFF,TRBJ1-4,.,TRBV14,.
TGTGCCACCAGCAGAGCTGGCGGACAGGTTAGAGGGCCCCAGCATTTT,CATSRAGGQVRGPQHF,TRBJ1-5,.,TRBV15,TRBD1
TGTGCCAGCTCACCACCGGCCCCTCTGCGGTCCAACTCCTACAATGAGCAGTTCTTC,CASSPPAPLRSNSYNEQFF,TRBJ2-1,.,TRBV18,.
TGTGCCAGAAGTCCAGTCGGGACCGGGGAGCTGTTTTTT,CARSPVGTGELFF,TRBJ2-2,.,TRBV5-3,.
TGTGCCAGTAGCACAGGGGATCGGGGCTACACCTTC,CASSTGDRGYTF,TRBJ1-2,.,TRBV19,TRBD1
TGTGCCAGCTTCCGGACTCAAGGTGAAAAACTGTTTTTT,CASFRTQGEKLFF,TRBJ1-4,.,TRBV27,.
TGTGCCAGCAGTTTCACCGGGACAGGGGATTACGAGCAGTACTTC,CASSFTGTGDYEQYF,TRBJ2-7,.,TRBV6-5,TRBD1
TGTGCCAGCAGGGGGGGTTACAATGAGCAGTTCTTC,CASRGGYNEQFF,TRBJ2-1,.,TRBV2,.
TGTGCCAGCAGCCGCGGACAGGGGACGAGGAAGACCCAGTACTTC,CASSRGQGTRKTQYF,TRBJ2-5,.,TRBV3-1/TRBV3-2,TRBD1
TGTGCCAGCAGCTCCCGAAATGGGGACACGGGAAGAAGGGAGCAGTTCTTC,CASSSRNGDTGRREQFF,TRBJ2-1,.,TRBV7-3,.
TGCGCCAGCAGTGAAGGGGCGGTTCAAGAGACCCAGTACTTC,CASSEGAVQETQYF,TRBJ2-5,.,TRBV10-1,.
TGCAGCGTTCTACACGTGGGGAGCGCAGATACGCAGTATTTT,CSVLHVGSADTQYF,TRBJ2-3,.,TRBV29-1,.
TGTGCCAGCAGTGGCGTCTACGGGGACTCCAATCAGCCCCAGCATTTT,CASSGVYGDSNQPQHF,TRBJ1-5,.,TRBV2,.
TGTGCCAGCAGTTCACAGGGGTTGTCGGGCGGCTATGGCTACACCTTC,CASSSQGLSGGYGYTF,TRBJ1-2,.,TRBV27,TRBD1
TGTGCCAGCAGCCAAGGTGGGGTAGATCGGGAGGAGTTCTTC,CASSQGGVDREEFF,TRBJ2-1,.,TRBV3-1/TRBV3-2,TRBD2
TGTGCCAGCAGCCCCACAGGGGGGAACACTGAAGCTTTCTTT,CASSPTGGNTEAFF,TRBJ1-1,.,TRBV3-1/TRBV3-2,TRBD1
TGCGCCAGCAGCCAAGAACAGCCGTCGAAACTGTTTTTT,CASSQEQPSKLFF,TRBJ1-4,.,TRBV4-3,.
TGTGCCAGCAGCTTTGTCGGGACAGGGTGGGATACCTACGAGCAGTACTTC,CASSFVGTGWDTYEQYF,TRBJ2-7,.,TRBV7-2,TRBD1
TGCGCCAGCAGCTCGGGGACTAGCGGATACAATGAGCAGTTCTTC,CASSSGTSGYNEQFF,TRBJ2-1,.,TRBV5-1,TRBD2
TGTGCCAGTAGTAAAGACGAATCGGGACAGGGAGGAGAGACCCAGTACTTC,CASSKDESGQGGETQYF,TRBJ2-5,.,TRBV19,TRBD1
TGTGCCAGCTCACCCGACAGGGGGATGTATTCACCCCTCCACTTT,CASSPDRGMYSPLHF,TRBJ1-6,.,TRBV18,TRBD1
TGTGCCAGCAGTCAACGGGGGGGCACTGAAGCTTTCTTT,CASSQRGGTEAFF,TRBJ1-1,once,TRBV6-5,.
TGTGCCAGCAGCCAATCGGGGTATGGCTACACCTTC,CASSQSGYGYTF,TRBJ1-2,.,TRBV3-1/TRBV3-2,.
TGTGCCAGTAGTTCCGGACAGGGATACAATCAGCCCCAGCATTTT,CASSSGQGYNQPQHF,TRBJ1-5,few,TRBV19,TRBD1
TGTGCCAGCAGTAGGCGGACTAGCGGGACTAGCACAGATACGCAGTATTTT,CASSRRTSGTSTDTQYF,TRBJ2-3,.,TRBV7-2,TRBD2
TGTGCCAGCACGTCGATAAGGGACTATCGGTACGAGCAGTACTTC,CASTSIRDYRYEQYF,TRBJ2-7,.,TRBV27,TRBD2
TGTGCCAGCAGCTTTAGGGAGGAGAACACCATATATTTT,CASSFREENTIYF,TRBJ1-3,.,TRBV7-9,.
TGTGCCAGCAGCTTTCCTTCAGGGGGCCTGGGGACTGAAGCTTTCTTT,CASSFPSGGLGTEAFF,TRBJ1-1,.,TRBV7-9,TRBD1
TGTGCCAGCAGCCCCCGAGGGAGCGGGAGGGCCGGTACCTATGAGCAGTACTTC,CASSPRGSGRAGTYEQYF,TRBJ2-7,.,TRBV7-2,TRBD2
TGTGCCAGCAAGGCTAGCGCGAACTCCTACAATGAGCAGTTCTTC,CASKASANSYNEQFF,TRBJ2-1,.,TRBV6-5,.
TGTGCCAGCAGTTACTCCCCCGGGACAGGGATACTGGGCTACACCTTC,CASSYSPGTGILGYTF,TRBJ1-2,.,TRBV6-6,TRBD1
TGTGCCAGCTCATCCAAGGACAGGGGACTGGGGGAGCAGTTCTTC,CASSSKDRGLGEQFF,TRBJ2-1,.,TRBV18,TRBD1
TGTGCCAGCAGCAAGGGCGGGTTCACAGATACGCAGTATTTT,CASSKGGFTDTQYF,TRBJ2-3,.,TRBV7-3,.
TGTGCCAGCAGCAGAAATGACGGGACAGGGGGCCGGGGGTCCTACGAGCAGTACTTC,CASSRNDGTGGRGSYEQYF,TRBJ2-7,.,TRBV11-2,TRBD1
TGTGCCAGCAGCCAACTAGCGGGAGGGCCCTCGCAGTACTTC,CASSQLAGGPSQYF,TRBJ2-7,.,TRBV7-2,TRBD2
TGCGCCAGCAGCTCACTAGCGCCGAGCACAGATACGCAGTATTTT,CASSSLAPSTDTQYF,TRBJ2-3,.,TRBV5-1,TRBD2
TGTGCCAGCAGCTCCGTAGGGACAGGGCATAATGAGCAGTTCTTC,CASSSVGTGHNEQFF,TRBJ2-1,once,TRBV7-9,TRBD1
TGTGCCAGCAGCCTTGGGGGGGGCTGGTACGAGCAGTACTTC,CASSLGGGWYEQYF,TRBJ2-7,few,TRBV6-6,.
TGTGCTAGCAGCCCACAGGGGGCGGAGGGCACAGATACGCAGTATTTT,CASSPQGAEGTDTQYF,TRBJ2-3,.,TRBV7-7,TRBD1